The clone carrying this T cell receptor beta chain is a singleton in its sample. No antigen is known for it. The assay was immunoSEQ multiplex PCR, and TCRdb's table has in-frame clones only and misses some. The data contain about 140,000 clones, 90% of them singletons. In germline, CDR1 is DFQATT, CDR2 SNEGSKA (reference sequence). This CDR3 contains 11 residues. V lost 5 bases and J 7 bases, leaving 11 bases between the germline ends. This entry comes from a study of T cell responses to AZD1222 COVID-19 vaccine. Background on the study: Second doses that came at about 4 or about 12 weeks were put together. Findings and limits, study-wide: The donor cohort was predominantly white British with a female majority, and clonal diversity may have been underestimated. Baseline antibody screening turned up just a handful of seropositive AZD1222 recipients.

The receptor comes from an adult in good health. Sequences were derived from peripheral blood, sampled on day 0 of AZD1222 vaccination. The rearrangement uses TRBV20-1 and TRBJ1-2; D gene uncertain. CDR3 DNA sequence: TGCAGTGCTGAGAGAGGCGTTGGCTACACCTTC. Amino acids: CSAERGVGYTF.